What follows are 17 T cell receptor beta chains derived from one specimen sequenced in a study of OX40 agonist ivuxolimab in advanced cancers. TCRdb's copy holds only in-frame clones and misses some; the assay was immunoSEQ multiplex PCR. The table records approximately 80,000 clones, 75% to 90% of them present only once. Specimen: CD4+ or CD8+ T cells sorted from blood, collected in a trial of the OX40 agonist ivuxolimab. All receptors derive from an adult with an advanced solid tumor such as melanoma, head and neck, liver or kidney cancer.

This sequence joins TRBV27 and TRBJ1-4, with TRBD1 identical over 7 bases. In germline, CDR1 is MNHEY, CDR2 SMNVEV (reference sequence). The CDR3 contains 15 residues. V shed 6 bases, J shed 8 bases, and the junction held 12 bases outside the gene matches. CDR3 protein: CASSLGGREGEKLFF. CDR3 nucleotide sequence: TGTGCCAGCAGCCTAGGGGGCAGGGAGGGAGAAAAACTGTTTTTT.

The rearrangement uses TRBV10-3 and TRBJ2-7; 7 bases are shared with TRBD2. This CDR3 contains 15 residues. Germline trimming cut 0 bases from V and 0 bases from J; bases unmatched to any gene: 2. Germline V gene lookup returns CDR1 ENHRY and CDR2 SYGVKD. The CDR3 protein is CAISESAGSSYEQYV. CDR3 bases: TGTGCCATCAGTGAGTCAGCGGGGAGCTCCTACGAGCAGTACGTC.

The chain couples TRBV4-2 to TRBJ1-1, with TRBD1 matching over 8 bases. The CDR3 has 18 residues. Germline V gene data show CDR1 as LGHNA and CDR2 as YNFKEQ. With V trimmed by 4 bases and J by 0 bases, 13 bases remained unmatched. The DNA for the CDR3 is TGTGCCAGCAGCCCAAAGAAGGACAGGGCGGCGGTGAACACTGAAGCTTTCTTT. It yields the protein CASSPKKDRAAVNTEAFF.

This chain links TRBV6-6 with TRBJ2-1; no clear D. The V end lost 5 bases, the J end lost 8 bases, and 7 bases lay between the germline ends. The CDR3 is 11 amino acids. Per the germline V gene, CDR1 is MNHNY and CDR2 is SVGAGI (reference sequence). Written as DNA, the CDR3 is TGTGCCAGCAGTCCGAAGGATGAGCAGTTCTTC. Protein product: CASSPKDEQFF.

The chain is built from TRBV5-1 and TRBJ2-2; no firm D call. V lost 5 bases and J 4 bases, leaving 9 bases between the germline ends. There are 13 residues in the CDR3. Germline CDR1 and CDR2: SGHRS and YFSETQ. The CDR3 spells CASRALSTGELFF. In DNA, the CDR3 is TGCGCCAGCAGGGCGTTGAGCACCGGGGAGCTGTTTTTT.

This CDR3 reads CASRRVGGHEQYF. CDR3 in DNA: TGTGCCAGCAGGCGAGTGGGAGGCCACGAGCAGTACTTC. The rearrangement links TRBV6-5 to TRBJ2-7, with D perhaps TRBD2 (6 bases). Germline V gene sequence: CDR1 MNHEY, CDR2 SVGAGI. V lost 6 bases and J 5 bases, leaving 14 bases between the germline ends. The CDR3 is 13 residues long.

The chain employs TRBV4-2 and TRBJ1-1, with a tentative D call TRBD1 (5 bases). CDR3 length: 14 residues. Germline-derived CDR1 and CDR2 are LGHNA and YNFKEQ. Trimming stripped 1 base from V and 4 bases from J, with 10 bases between. CDR3 bases: TGTGCCAGCAGCCAAGCCCAGGGTGGCACTGAAGCTTTCTTT. This sequence encodes CASSQAQGGTEAFF.

The rearrangement uses TRBV21-1 and TRBJ1-1. TRBV21-1 is termed a pseudogene. The CDR3 is made up of 16 amino acids. The CDR3 DNA sequence: TGTGCCAGCAGCAAAGAAGGTACGGAAGCCCCTTTTACAGCTTTCTTT. It translates to CASSKEGTEAPFTAFF.

For this clone: A junction boundary mismatches the germline segment, possibly from a read error. The chain has TRBV7-7 and TRBJ2-5; 9 nucleotides line up with TRBD2. The germline gives CDR1 SSHAT, CDR2 FNYEAQ (reference sequence). The CDR3 spans 15 residues. CDR3 nucleotides: TGTGCTAGCAGCTTAGGGACTAGCCACCAAGAGACCCAGTACTTC. Protein: CASSLGTSHQETQYF.

The CDR3 DNA reads as TGTGCCAGCAGCTCACGTGGACAGGGGATAGCCTACGAGCAGTACTTC. Translation gives CASSSRGQGIAYEQYF. This chain joins TRBV28 and TRBJ2-7, with 9 nucleotides matching TRBD1. The V segment lost 6 bases and the J segment 2 bases; nucleotides outside the gene matches: 11. There are 16 residues in the CDR3. The germline CDR1 and CDR2 sequences are MDHEN and SYDVKM.

This chain joins TRBV7-9 and TRBJ2-1, with 10 bases fitting TRBD2. Germline CDR1 is SEHNR and CDR2 is FQNEAQ (reference sequence). With V trimmed by 5 bases and J by 5 bases, 12 bases remained unmatched. This CDR3 is built from 17 residues. The CDR3 here is CASSPSAGGDPHNEQFF. CDR3 DNA sequence: TGTGCCAGCAGCCCCTCAGCGGGAGGGGACCCCCACAATGAGCAGTTCTTC.

The V call is TRBV7-9, the J call TRBJ2-7; D is possibly TRBD1 (5 bases). CDR1 SEHNR and CDR2 FQNEAQ come from the germline V gene (reference sequence). The CDR3 extends over 14 amino acids. V lost 3 bases to trimming and J lost 6 bases, with 15 bases between them. In DNA, the CDR3 is TGTGCCAGCAGCTTCCCCGCGCTGGGGCCCGAGCAGTACTTC. Translation: CASSFPALGPEQYF.

This chain's CDR3 is CASSIPSSGNTIYF. The CDR3 coding sequence is TGTGCCAGTAGTATCCCCTCCTCTGGAAACACCATATATTTT. This rearrangement joins TRBV19 to TRBJ1-3; D call uncertain. This CDR3 has 14 residues. Germline V CDR1 and CDR2: LNHDA, SQIVND (reference sequence). V dropped 3 bases and J dropped 0 bases, with 6 bases sitting between them.

V is TRBV7-3 and J is TRBJ2-1; no definite D call. This CDR3 has 11 residues. V gave up 5 bases and J gave up 4 bases, with 3 bases separating them. CDR1 and CDR2 (germline): SGHTA, FQGTGA. This chain's CDR3 is CASSNYNEQFF. CDR3 bases: TGTGCCAGCAGCAATTACAATGAGCAGTTCTTC.

V usage is TRBV7-9 and J usage is TRBJ2-1; TRBD2 might be the D (6 bases). CDR1 is SEHNR, CDR2 FQNEAQ, per germline (reference sequence). The CDR3 runs to 15 residues. V lost 5 bases, J lost 7 bases, and 18 bases lay in between. The CDR3 nucleotides are TGTGCCAGCAGCCCGGACCTAGGCGGGGAAAATGAGCAGTTCTTC. Translated, it gives CASSPDLGGENEQFF.

V is TRBV5-1 and J is TRBJ1-1; TRBD1 matches at 7 bases. The CDR3 has 17 residues. Germline V gene lookup returns CDR1 SGHRS and CDR2 YFSETQ. The ends lost 3 bases at V and 10 bases at J; junction bases unmatched: 21. CDR3 protein: CASSSGQEDAHRFVAFF. The DNA for the CDR3 is TGCGCCAGCAGCTCCGGACAGGAGGACGCCCACAGGTTTGTAGCTTTCTTT. The whole variable domain, filled in from reference TRBV5-1 and TRBJ1-1, reads KAGVTQTPRYLIKTRGQQVTLSCSPISGHRSVSWYQQTPGQGLQFLFEYFSETQRNKGNFPGRFSGRQFSNSRSEMNVSTLELGDSALYLCASSSGQEDAHRFVAFFGQGTRLTVV.

The gene calls are TRBV5-1 and TRBJ2-5, with D possibly matching TRBD2 (5 bases). This CDR3 has 12 amino acids. Germline V gene lookup returns CDR1 SGHRS and CDR2 YFSETQ. Trimming shortened V by 4 bases and J by 5 bases, and 9 bases separated the two germline ends. Here the CDR3 reads CASSPQRETQYF. CDR3 coding DNA: TGCGCCAGCAGCCCCCAGCGGGAGACCCAGTACTTC.